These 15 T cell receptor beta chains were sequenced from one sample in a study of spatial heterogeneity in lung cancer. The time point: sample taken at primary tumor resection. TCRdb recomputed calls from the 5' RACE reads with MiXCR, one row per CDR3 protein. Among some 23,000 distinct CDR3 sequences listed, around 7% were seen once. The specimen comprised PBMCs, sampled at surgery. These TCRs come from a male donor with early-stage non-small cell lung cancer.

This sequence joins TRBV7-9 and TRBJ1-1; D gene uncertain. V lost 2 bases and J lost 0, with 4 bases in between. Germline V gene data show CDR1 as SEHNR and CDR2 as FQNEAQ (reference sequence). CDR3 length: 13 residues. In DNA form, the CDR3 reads TGTGCCAGCAGCTTACCAGTGAACACTGAAGCTTTCTTT. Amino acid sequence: CASSLPVNTEAFF.

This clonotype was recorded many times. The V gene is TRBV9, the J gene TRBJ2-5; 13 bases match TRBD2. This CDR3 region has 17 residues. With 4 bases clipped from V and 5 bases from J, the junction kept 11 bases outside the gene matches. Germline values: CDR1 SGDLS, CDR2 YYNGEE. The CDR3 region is CASSPLPLAGGTETQYF. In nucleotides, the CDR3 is TGTGCCAGCAGCCCCCTCCCACTAGCGGGGGGGACGGAGACCCAGTACTTC.

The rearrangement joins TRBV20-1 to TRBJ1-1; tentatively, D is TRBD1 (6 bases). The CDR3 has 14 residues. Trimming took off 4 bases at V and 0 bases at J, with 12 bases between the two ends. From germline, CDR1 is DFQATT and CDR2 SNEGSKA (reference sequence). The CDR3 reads CSAKGGDMNTEAFF. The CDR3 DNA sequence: TGCAGTGCTAAAGGGGGGGACATGAACACTGAAGCTTTCTTT.

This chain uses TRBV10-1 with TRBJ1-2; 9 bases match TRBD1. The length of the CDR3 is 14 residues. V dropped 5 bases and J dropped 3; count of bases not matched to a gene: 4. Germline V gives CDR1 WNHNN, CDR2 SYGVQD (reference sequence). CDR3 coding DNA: TGCGCCAGCAGTCGGGACAGGGAAGACTATGGCTACACCTTC. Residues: CASSRDREDYGYTF.

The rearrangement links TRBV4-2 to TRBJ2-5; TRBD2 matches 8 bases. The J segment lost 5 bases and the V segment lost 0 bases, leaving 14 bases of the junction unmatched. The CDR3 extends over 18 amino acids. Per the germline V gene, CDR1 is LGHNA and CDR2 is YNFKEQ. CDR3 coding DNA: TGTGCCAGCAGCCAAGATCGTGCGGGGGGCTTCCAGGGGGAGACCCAGTACTTC. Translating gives CASSQDRAGGFQGETQYF.

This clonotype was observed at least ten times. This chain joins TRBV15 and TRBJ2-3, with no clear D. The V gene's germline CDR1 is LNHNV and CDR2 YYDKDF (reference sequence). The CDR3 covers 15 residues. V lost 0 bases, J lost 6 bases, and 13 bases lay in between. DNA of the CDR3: TGTGCCACCAGCAGAGATCGGGCGGAGTCCGATACGCAGTATTTT. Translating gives CATSRDRAESDTQYF.

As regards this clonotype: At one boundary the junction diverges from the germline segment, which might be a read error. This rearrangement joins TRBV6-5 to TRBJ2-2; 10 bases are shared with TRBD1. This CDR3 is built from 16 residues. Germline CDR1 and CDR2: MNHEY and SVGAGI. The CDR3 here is CVSKTGQGMNTGELFF. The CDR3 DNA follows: TGTGTCAGCAAGACGGGACAGGGGATGAACACCGGGGAGCTGTTTTTT.

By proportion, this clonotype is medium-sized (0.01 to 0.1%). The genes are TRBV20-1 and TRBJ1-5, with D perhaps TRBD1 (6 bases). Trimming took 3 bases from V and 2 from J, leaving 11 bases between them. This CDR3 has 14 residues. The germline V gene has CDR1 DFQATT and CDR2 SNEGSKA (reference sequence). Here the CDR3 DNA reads TGCAGTGCTAGTAAGGGGGGAGGCAATCAGCCCCAGCATTTT. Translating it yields CSASKGGGNQPQHF.

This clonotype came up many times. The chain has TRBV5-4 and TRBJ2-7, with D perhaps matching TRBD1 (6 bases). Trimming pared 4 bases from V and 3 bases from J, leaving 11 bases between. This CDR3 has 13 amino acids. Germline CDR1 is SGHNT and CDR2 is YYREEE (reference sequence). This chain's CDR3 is CASSIGQSYEQYV. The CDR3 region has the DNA TGTGCCAGCAGCATCGGACAGAGCTACGAGCAGTACGTC.

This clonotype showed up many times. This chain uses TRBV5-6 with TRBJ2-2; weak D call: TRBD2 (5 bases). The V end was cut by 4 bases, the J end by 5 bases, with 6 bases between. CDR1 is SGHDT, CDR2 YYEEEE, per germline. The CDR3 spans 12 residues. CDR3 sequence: CASSTGTGELFF. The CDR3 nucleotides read TGTGCCAGCAGCACGGGAACCGGGGAGCTGTTTTTT.

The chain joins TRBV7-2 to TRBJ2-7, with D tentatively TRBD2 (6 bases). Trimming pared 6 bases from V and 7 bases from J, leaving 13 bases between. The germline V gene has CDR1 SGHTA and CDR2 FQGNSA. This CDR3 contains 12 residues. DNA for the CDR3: TGTGCCAGCAGTCCAACTAGCTGGGAGCAGTACTTC. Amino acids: CASSPTSWEQYF.

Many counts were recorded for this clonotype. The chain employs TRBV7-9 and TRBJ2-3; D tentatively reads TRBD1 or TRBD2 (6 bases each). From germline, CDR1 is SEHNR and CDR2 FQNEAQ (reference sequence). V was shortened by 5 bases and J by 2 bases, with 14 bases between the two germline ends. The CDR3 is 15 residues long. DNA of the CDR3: TGTGCCAGCAGCGCTTCTAGGGGGGTCACAGATACGCAGTATTTT. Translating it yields CASSASRGVTDTQYF.

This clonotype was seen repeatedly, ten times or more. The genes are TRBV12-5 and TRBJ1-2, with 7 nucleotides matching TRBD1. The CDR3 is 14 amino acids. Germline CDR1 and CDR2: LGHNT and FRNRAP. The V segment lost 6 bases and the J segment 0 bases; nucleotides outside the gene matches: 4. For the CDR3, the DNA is TGTGCTAGTGGCAGGGGGACGCCTAACTATGGCTACACCTTC. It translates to CASGRGTPNYGYTF.

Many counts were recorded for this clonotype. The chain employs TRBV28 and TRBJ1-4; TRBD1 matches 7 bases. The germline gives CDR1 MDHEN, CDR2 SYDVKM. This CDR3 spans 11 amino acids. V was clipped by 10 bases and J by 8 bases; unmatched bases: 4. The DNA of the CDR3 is TGTGCCACTTACAGGGGCGAAAAACTGTTTTTT. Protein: CATYRGEKLFF.

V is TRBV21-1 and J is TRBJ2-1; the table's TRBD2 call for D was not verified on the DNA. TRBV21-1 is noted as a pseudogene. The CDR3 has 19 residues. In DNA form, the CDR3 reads TGTGCCAGCATCTTCCTACTAGCGGGAGGGCTTCAGAGATACAATGAGCAGTTCTTC. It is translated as CASIFLLAGGLQRYNEQFF.